This record looks at one T cell receptor beta chain sequence and its context. Its antigen is not known. This sample was taken from a study of T cell responses to AZD1222 COVID-19 vaccine. At the level of the study: Samples with a second dose at about 4 or about 12 weeks were pooled together.

The repertoire was sequenced with immunoSEQ multiplex PCR; TCRdb's copy has only in-frame clones and lacks some. The sample shows 46,000 or so clones, about 80% of them seen only once. The CDR3 consists of 15 residues. Germline CDR1 is SGHAT and CDR2 is FQNNGV. The ends were cut back, 0 bases at V and 3 bases at J, with 11 bases in the middle. Study-wide points: Of the AZD1222 recipients, only 5 to 7 were seropositive at baseline. Reports indicate that nearly half of spike-specific TCRs are directed at unmutated variant regions.

The chain combines TRBV11-2 with TRBJ2-5; a possible D gene is TRBD1 (5 bases). The clonotype originates from an adult in good health. Specimen: peripheral blood, collected on day 0 of AZD1222 vaccination. DNA of the CDR3: TGTGCCAGCAGCTTAGAATCCAGGGTTGAAGAGACCCAGTACTTC. Translation: CASSLESRVEETQYF.